Here is one T cell receptor (beta chain) with its context. The study recruited exposed participants who had met a COVID-19 case within 2 weeks before entry. Only in-frame clones appear in the TCRdb table, and some are missing; sequencing was by immunoSEQ multiplex PCR. The data contain roughly 250,000 clones, 88% of them singletons. The entry originates in a study of blood T cell repertoires in COVID-19. Sequenced material: PBMCs or T cells enriched from blood (not recorded which). The TCR comes from a woman in her 40s who had been exposed to COVID-19.

CDR3 sequence reads: CAWFMGSTGNTIYF. The DNA for the CDR3 is TGTGCCTGGTTCATGGGGAGTACTGGAAACACCATATATTTT. V usage is TRBV30 and J usage is TRBJ1-3; D unclear. V lost 5 bases and J 2 bases, leaving 13 bases between the germline ends. There are 14 residues in the CDR3. Germline V gives CDR1 GTSNPN, CDR2 SVGIG (reference sequence).